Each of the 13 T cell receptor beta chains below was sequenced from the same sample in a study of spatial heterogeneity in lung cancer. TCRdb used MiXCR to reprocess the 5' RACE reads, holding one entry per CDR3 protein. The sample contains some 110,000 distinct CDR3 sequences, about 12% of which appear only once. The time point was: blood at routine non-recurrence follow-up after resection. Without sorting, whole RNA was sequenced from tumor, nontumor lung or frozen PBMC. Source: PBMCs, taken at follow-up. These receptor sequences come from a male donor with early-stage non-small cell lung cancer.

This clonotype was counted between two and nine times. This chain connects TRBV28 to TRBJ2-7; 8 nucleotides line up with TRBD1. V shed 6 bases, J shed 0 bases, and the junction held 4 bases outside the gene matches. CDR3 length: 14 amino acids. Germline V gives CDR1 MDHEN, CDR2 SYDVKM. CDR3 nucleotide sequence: TGTGCCAGCAGACCTGGACAGGGCTCCTACGAGCAGTACTTC. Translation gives CASRPGQGSYEQYF.

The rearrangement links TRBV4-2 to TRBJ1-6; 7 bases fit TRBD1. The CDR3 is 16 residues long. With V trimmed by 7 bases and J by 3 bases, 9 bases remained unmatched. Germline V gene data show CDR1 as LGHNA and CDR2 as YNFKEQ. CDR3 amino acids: CASNNLGQFYNSPLHF. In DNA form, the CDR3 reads TGTGCCAGCAACAACTTGGGACAGTTCTATAATTCACCCCTCCACTTT.

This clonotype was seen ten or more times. This CDR3 reads CASSWTTGETGELFF. The CDR3 DNA reads as TGCGCCAGCAGCTGGACAACAGGGGAGACCGGGGAGCTGTTTTTT. V is TRBV5-1 and J is TRBJ2-2, with 7 nucleotides matching TRBD1. This CDR3 contains 15 residues. Trimming took 3 bases from V and 5 from J; bases not matched to a gene: 7. CDR1 is SGHRS, CDR2 YFSETQ, per germline.

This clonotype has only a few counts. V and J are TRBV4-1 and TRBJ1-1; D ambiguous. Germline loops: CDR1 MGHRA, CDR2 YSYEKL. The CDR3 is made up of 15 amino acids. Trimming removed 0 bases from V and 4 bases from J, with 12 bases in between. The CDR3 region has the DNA TGCGCCAGCAGCCAAGAATCGGACCTGCCCACTGAAGCTTTCTTT. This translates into CASSQESDLPTEAFF.

The CDR3 DNA sequence: TGTGCCAGCAGTGAAGGGACAGGGGGCCACAATGAGCAGTTCTTC. It is translated as CASSEGTGGHNEQFF. The gene calls are TRBV6-1 and TRBJ2-1; 11 nucleotides agree with TRBD1. This CDR3 has 15 amino acids. With 1 base clipped from V and 5 bases from J, the junction kept 1 base outside the gene matches. CDR1 MNHNS and CDR2 SASEGT come from the germline V gene.

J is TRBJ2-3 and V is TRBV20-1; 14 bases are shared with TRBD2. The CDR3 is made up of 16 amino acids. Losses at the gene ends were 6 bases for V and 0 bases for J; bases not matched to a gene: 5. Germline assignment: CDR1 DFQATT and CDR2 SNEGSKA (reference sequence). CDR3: CSARTSGGPSTDTQYF. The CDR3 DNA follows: TGCAGTGCGAGGACTAGCGGGGGGCCTAGCACAGATACGCAGTATTTT.

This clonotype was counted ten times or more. CDR3 in amino acids: CASSLGTGAQGLREQYF. The CDR3 DNA sequence: TGTGCCAGCAGTTTAGGAACAGGGGCTCAAGGCCTACGAGAGCAGTACTTC. The chain has TRBV28 and TRBJ2-7, with 7 positions matching TRBD1. The V and J ends lost 2 bases and 7 bases, in that order; junction bases with no gene match: 17. The CDR3 covers 17 residues. Per germline, CDR1 MDHEN and CDR2 SYDVKM.

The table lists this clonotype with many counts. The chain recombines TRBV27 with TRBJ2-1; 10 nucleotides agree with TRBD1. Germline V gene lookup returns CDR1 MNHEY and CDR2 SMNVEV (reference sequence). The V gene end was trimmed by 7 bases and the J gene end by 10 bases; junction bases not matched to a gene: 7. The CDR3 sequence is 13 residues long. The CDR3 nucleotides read TGTGCCAGCATAAAGACAGGGGGCCTGGAGCAGTTCTTC. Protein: CASIKTGGLEQFF.

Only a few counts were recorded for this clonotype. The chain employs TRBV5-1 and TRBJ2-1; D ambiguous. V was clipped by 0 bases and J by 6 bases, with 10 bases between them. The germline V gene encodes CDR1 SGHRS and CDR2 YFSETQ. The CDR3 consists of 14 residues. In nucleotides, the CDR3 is TGCGCCAGCAGCTTGGTCATCTCGCGCAATGAGCAGTTCTTC. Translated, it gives CASSLVISRNEQFF.

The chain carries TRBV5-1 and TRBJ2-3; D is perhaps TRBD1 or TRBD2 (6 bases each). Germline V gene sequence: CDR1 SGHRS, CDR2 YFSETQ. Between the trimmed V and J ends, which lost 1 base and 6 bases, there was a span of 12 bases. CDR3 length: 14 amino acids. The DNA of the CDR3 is TGCGCCAGCAGCTTGTGGGGGGCGGAGGATACGCAGTATTTT. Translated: CASSLWGAEDTQYF.

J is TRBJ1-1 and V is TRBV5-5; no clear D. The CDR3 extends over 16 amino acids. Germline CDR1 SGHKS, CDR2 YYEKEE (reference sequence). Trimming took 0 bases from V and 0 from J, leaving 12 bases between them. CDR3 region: CASSLALIRMNTEAFF. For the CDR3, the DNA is TGTGCCAGCAGCTTGGCCCTCATTAGGATGAACACTGAAGCTTTCTTT.

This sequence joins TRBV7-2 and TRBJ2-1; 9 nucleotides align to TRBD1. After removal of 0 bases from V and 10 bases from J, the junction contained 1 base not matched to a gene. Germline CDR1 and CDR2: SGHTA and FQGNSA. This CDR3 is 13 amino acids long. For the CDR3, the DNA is TGTGCCAGCAGCTTAGCCACAGGGGGCGAGCAGTTCTTC. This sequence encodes CASSLATGGEQFF.

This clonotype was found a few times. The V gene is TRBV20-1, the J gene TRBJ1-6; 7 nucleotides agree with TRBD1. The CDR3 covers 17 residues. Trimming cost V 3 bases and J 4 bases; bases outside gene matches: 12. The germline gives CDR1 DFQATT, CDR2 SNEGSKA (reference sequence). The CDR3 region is CSARGSGRGQYNSPLHF. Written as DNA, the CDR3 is TGCAGTGCTAGGGGTAGCGGGAGGGGGCAATATAATTCACCCCTCCACTTT.